These 19 T cell receptor beta chains were all obtained from the same sample, sequenced in a study of cytomegalovirus exposure and HLA in healthy donors. Amplification used 60 Vbeta primers and 13 Jbeta primers. Profiled with immunoSEQ multiplex PCR; TCRdb holds only in-frame clones, not every one. The sample has 89,000 or so clones; around four fifths are singletons. The sequenced material came from PBMCs. These receptors were obtained from a woman under 30 in good health and CMV-seropositive.

As for this clone: One end of the junction varies from germline; a read error may be responsible. The V gene is TRBV2, the J gene TRBJ2-7, with TRBD1 matching 7 bases. The CDR3 has 15 amino acids. CDR1 and CDR2 from the germline V gene are SNHLY and FYNNEI. The CDR3 sequence is CASSEGTAASYEQYF. The CDR3 DNA is TGTGCCAGCAGCGAAGGGACAGCCGCTTCCTACGAGCAGTACTTC.

J is TRBJ1-4 and V is TRBV7-9, with TRBD1 identical over 9 bases. From germline, CDR1 is SEHNR and CDR2 FQNEAQ (reference sequence). Germline trimming cut 5 bases from V and 4 bases from J; bases unmatched to any gene: 11. The CDR3 has 17 amino acids. The CDR3 region has the DNA TGTGCCAGCAGCGGGACAGGGTCGATGAGGGGTAATGAAAAACTGTTTTTT. Amino acids: CASSGTGSMRGNEKLFF.

V and J are TRBV4-1 and TRBJ2-5; D is ambiguous. The V end was cut by 0 bases, the J end by 5 bases, with 13 bases between. Looked up from germline, CDR1 is MGHRA and CDR2 is YSYEKL. This CDR3 contains 15 residues. This CDR3 is CASSQESASFETQYF. The CDR3 DNA reads as TGCGCCAGCAGCCAAGAATCAGCTAGTTTTGAGACCCAGTACTTC.

The chain joins TRBV7-6 to TRBJ2-3, with a possible D match to TRBD1 (6 bases). Looked up from germline, CDR1 is SGHVS and CDR2 is FNYEAQ. Trimming left V 6 bases short and J 6 bases short, with 10 bases between. CDR3 length: 12 residues. The CDR3 is CASSQGSDTQYF. The CDR3 nucleotides read TGTGCCAGCAGTCAGGGGTCGGATACGCAGTATTTT.

The J gene is TRBJ2-5, the V gene TRBV6-1, with 8 bases aligning to TRBD1. The CDR3 contains 15 residues. Germline V lookup: CDR1 MNHNS, CDR2 SASEGT. The V and J ends lost 2 bases and 4 bases, in that order; junction bases with no gene match: 6. The DNA of the CDR3 is TGTGCCAGCAGTGAACTGGGGACAGGCGGAGAGACCCAGTACTTC. Its protein product is CASSELGTGGETQYF.

The rearrangement links TRBV6-6 to TRBJ1-2; D is ambiguous. V lost 6 bases, J lost 3 bases, and 20 bases lay in between. Per the germline V gene, CDR1 is MNHNY and CDR2 is SVGAGI (reference sequence). CDR3 size: 16 residues. CDR3 sequence reads: CASRTSEGGRYYGYTF. CDR3 nucleotides: TGTGCCAGCAGAACCTCCGAGGGTGGTCGGTACTATGGCTACACCTTC.

The chain carries TRBV14 and TRBJ2-7; D is unclear. The germline V gene has CDR1 SGHDN and CDR2 FVKESK. Trimming cost V 4 bases and J 2 bases, with 9 bases left between them. There are 13 residues in the CDR3. The CDR3 sequence is CASSLYRTYEQYF. The CDR3 bases are TGTGCCAGCAGCCTTTACAGAACCTACGAGCAGTACTTC.

The rearrangement joins TRBV7-9 to TRBJ2-1; TRBD2 matches at 9 bases. This CDR3 is built from 15 residues. Germline V gives CDR1 SEHNR, CDR2 FQNEAQ (reference sequence). The trim removed 7 bases at V and 6 bases at J, leaving 10 bases unmatched. DNA for the CDR3: TGTGCCAGCAACCTACCGGGACTAGCCTCCAATGAGCAGTTCTTC. This translates into CASNLPGLASNEQFF. Complete variable domain (other parts from reference TRBV7-9 and TRBJ2-1): DTGVSQNPRHKITKRGQNVTFRCDPISEHNRLYWYRQTLGQGPEFLTYFQNEAQLEKSRLLSDRFSAERPKGSFSTLEIQRTEQGDSAMYLCASNLPGLASNEQFFGPGTRLTVL.

This clone was observed at least ten times. V is TRBV25-1 and J is TRBJ2-1; 7 bases align to TRBD2. V was clipped by 4 bases and J by 6 bases; unmatched bases: 18. Germline CDR1 reads MGHDK; CDR2 reads SYGVNS. The CDR3 runs to 18 residues. CDR3: CASSGLPPTSDQSNEQFF. The CDR3 region has the DNA TGTGCCAGCAGTGGTCTCCCCCCTACTAGCGACCAGAGCAATGAGCAGTTCTTC.

The chain employs TRBV5-4 and TRBJ2-3, with D hard to call. The CDR3 has 16 amino acids. V was pared by 6 bases and J by 0 bases, with 17 bases between. The germline V gene has CDR1 SGHNT and CDR2 YYREEE (reference sequence). The CDR3 loop reads CASTPDGRGSTDTQYF. The CDR3 DNA sequence: TGTGCCAGCACCCCGGATGGGCGTGGGAGCACAGATACGCAGTATTTT.

Of note for this clone: Germline and junction disagree at one end, which may indicate a read error. V gene TRBV6-1 combines with J gene TRBJ2-2, with TRBD2 matching 10 bases. CDR1 is MNHNS and CDR2 is SASEGT in the germline V gene. This CDR3 contains 16 residues. The CDR3 loop reads CARSESGRAVTGELFF. The CDR3 DNA follows: TGTGCCAGAAGTGAAAGCGGGAGGGCCGTAACCGGGGAGCTGTTTTTT.

The V gene is TRBV15, the J gene TRBJ1-1; TRBD1 might be the D (5 bases). Germline V CDR1 and CDR2: LNHNV, YYDKDF (reference sequence). This CDR3 has 15 amino acids. The V gene lost 1 base and the J gene lost 1 base, with 10 bases spanning the gap. CDR3 loop: CATSRGVTGNTEAFF. In DNA, the CDR3 is TGTGCCACCAGCAGAGGGGTCACAGGGAACACTGAAGCTTTCTTT.

The rearrangement uses TRBV7-9 and TRBJ1-1; D might be TRBD1 (6 bases). The germline CDR1 and CDR2 sequences are SEHNR and FQNEAQ (reference sequence). This CDR3 is 16 amino acids long. V lost 5 bases, J lost 2 bases, and 18 bases lay in between. The CDR3 is CASSPLRQALNTEAFF. In DNA, the CDR3 is TGTGCCAGCAGCCCCCTCAGACAGGCTTTAAACACTGAAGCTTTCTTT.

The J gene is TRBJ2-3, the V gene TRBV9; TRBD1 aligns across 9 bases. V shed 2 bases, J shed 6 bases, and the junction held 10 bases outside the gene matches. This CDR3 is built from 16 residues. Germline CDR1 is SGDLS and CDR2 is YYNGEE. CDR3 sequence: CASSVPGQGVGDTQYF. The CDR3 DNA follows: TGTGCCAGCAGCGTTCCGGGACAGGGAGTCGGGGATACGCAGTATTTT.

Only one count was recorded for this clone. The chain uses TRBV6-6 and TRBJ1-1; a weak D match, TRBD1 (6 bases). This CDR3 has 16 amino acids. Germline assignment: CDR1 MNHNY and CDR2 SVGAGI (reference sequence). Trimming left V 7 bases short and J 2 bases short, with 20 bases between. The CDR3 coding sequence is TGTGCCAGCACTTTCCCCCGGGACAAACATAACACTGAAGCTTTCTTT. It is translated as CASTFPRDKHNTEAFF.

The rearrangement uses TRBV29-1 and TRBJ1-2, with 7 bases fitting TRBD1. V lost 4 bases to trimming and J lost 8 bases; unmatched junction nucleotides: 13. CDR1 and CDR2 from the germline V gene are SQVTM and ANQGSEA. This CDR3 has 14 amino acids. The CDR3 nucleotides are TGCAGCGTTGGACAGGGTGCACCCTCTTGGGGCTACACCTTC. Translation: CSVGQGAPSWGYTF.

The rearrangement uses TRBV7-6 and TRBJ1-5; D may be TRBD1 (5 bases). The CDR3 has 15 residues. Germline CDR1 SGHVS, CDR2 FNYEAQ. Trimming left V 5 bases short and J 6 bases short, with 17 bases between. CDR3 DNA sequence: TGTGCCAGCAGCCCGCTGGCAGGGCGGACTCAGCCCCAGCATTTT. It specifies CASSPLAGRTQPQHF. Filled out from reference TRBV7-6 and TRBJ1-5, the complete variable domain reads GAGVSQSPRYKVTKRGQDVALRCDPISGHVSLYWYRQALGQGPEFLTYFNYEAQQDKSGLPNDRFSAERPEGSISTLTIQRTEQRDSAMYRCASSPLAGRTQPQHFGDGTRLSIL.

The chain is built from TRBV5-6 and TRBJ2-5; D is ambiguous. CDR1 is SGHDT, CDR2 YYEEEE, per germline. The ends were cut back, 2 bases at V and 5 bases at J, with 13 bases in the middle. The CDR3 loop spans 14 amino acids. CDR3 nucleotides: TGTGCCAGCAGCTTTTTGTGGAGCGAGGAGACCCAGTACTTC. It translates to CASSFLWSEETQYF.

This clone has only a few counts. Here the CDR3 reads CASSDYSYEQYF. The CDR3 bases are TGCGCCAGCAGCGACTACTCCTACGAGCAGTACTTC. This chain links TRBV10-2 with TRBJ2-5; weak D call: TRBD2 (5 bases). The DNA end is more similar to TRBJ2-7, so the J call may be wrong. From germline, CDR1 is WSHSY and CDR2 SAAADI. The CDR3 has 12 amino acids.